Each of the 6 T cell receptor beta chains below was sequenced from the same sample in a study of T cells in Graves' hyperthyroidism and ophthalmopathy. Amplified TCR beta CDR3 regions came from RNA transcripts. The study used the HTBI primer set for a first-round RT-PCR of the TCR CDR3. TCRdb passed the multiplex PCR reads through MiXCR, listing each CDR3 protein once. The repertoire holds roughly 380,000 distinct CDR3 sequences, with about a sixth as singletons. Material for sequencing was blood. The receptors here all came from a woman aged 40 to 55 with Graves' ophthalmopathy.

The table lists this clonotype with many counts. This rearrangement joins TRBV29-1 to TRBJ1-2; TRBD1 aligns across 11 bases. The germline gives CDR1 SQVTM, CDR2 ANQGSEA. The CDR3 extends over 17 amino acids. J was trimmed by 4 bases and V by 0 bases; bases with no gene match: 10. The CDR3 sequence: CSVEEPDRGLLRYGYTF. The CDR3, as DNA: TGCAGCGTTGAAGAGCCGGACAGGGGGCTTTTGCGCTATGGCTACACCTTC.

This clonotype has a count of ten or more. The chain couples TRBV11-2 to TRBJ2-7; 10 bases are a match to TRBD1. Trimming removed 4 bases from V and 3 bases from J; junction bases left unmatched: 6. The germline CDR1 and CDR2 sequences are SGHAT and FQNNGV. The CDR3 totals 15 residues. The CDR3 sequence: CASSSVWDRGYEQYF. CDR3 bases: TGTGCCAGCAGCTCCGTATGGGACAGGGGCTACGAGCAGTACTTC.

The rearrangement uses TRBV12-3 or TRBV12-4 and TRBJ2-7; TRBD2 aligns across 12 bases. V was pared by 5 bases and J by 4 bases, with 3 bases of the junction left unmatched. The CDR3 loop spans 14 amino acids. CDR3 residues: CASSETSGGYEQYF. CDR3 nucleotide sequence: TGTGCCAGCAGTGAGACTAGCGGGGGTTACGAGCAGTACTTC.

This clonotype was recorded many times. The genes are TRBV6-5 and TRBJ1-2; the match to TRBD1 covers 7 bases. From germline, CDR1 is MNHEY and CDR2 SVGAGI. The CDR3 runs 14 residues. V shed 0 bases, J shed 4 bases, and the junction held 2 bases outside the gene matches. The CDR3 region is CASSYSRDSYGYTF. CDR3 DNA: TGTGCCAGCAGTTACTCCCGGGACAGCTATGGCTACACCTTC.

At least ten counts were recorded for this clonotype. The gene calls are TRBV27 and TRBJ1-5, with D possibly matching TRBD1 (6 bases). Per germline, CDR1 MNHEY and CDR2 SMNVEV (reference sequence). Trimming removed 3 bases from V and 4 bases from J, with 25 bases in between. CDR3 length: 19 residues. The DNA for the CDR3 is TGTGCCAGCAGTTTCCAATTTTTCCCCCGTCAGGGGAAGAATCAGCCCCAGCATTTT. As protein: CASSFQFFPRQGKNQPQHF.

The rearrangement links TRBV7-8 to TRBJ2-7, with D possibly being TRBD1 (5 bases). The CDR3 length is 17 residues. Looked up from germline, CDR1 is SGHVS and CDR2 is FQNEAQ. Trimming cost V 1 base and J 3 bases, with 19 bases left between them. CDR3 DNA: TGTGCCAGCAGCTTAGGGACAACAACGCTGTATGTCTACGAGCAGTACTTC. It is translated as CASSLGTTTLYVYEQYF.